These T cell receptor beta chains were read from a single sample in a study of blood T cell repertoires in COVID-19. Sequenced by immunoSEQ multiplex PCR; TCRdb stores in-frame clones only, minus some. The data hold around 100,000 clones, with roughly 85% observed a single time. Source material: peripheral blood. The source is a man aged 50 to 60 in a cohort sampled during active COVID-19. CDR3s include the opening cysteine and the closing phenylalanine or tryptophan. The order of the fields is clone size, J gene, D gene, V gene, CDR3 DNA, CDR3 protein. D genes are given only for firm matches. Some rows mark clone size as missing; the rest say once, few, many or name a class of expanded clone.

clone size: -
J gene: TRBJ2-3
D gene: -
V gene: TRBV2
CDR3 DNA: TGTGCCAGCGCCTCAGCGCGTACCTTCACAGATACGCAGTATTTT
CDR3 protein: CASASARTFTDTQYF

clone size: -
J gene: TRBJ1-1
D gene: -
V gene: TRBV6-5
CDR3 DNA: TGTGCCTCCTACTTAGAAGTGAACACTGAAGCTTTCTTT
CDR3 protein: CASYLEVNTEAFF

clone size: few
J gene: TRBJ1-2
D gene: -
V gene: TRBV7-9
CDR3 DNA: TGTGCCAGCAGCTTAGACCCGGGAAGCAATGGCTACACCTTC
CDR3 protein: CASSLDPGSNGYTF

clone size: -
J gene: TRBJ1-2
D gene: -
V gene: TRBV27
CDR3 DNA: TGTGCCAGCAGTCCTGACAGTTTGCTCAGCTATGGCTACACCTTC
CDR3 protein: CASSPDSLLSYGYTF

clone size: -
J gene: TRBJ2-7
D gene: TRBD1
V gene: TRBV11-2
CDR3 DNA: TGTGCCAGCAGTACCGGGACAGGGGGCTCCTACGAGCAGTACTTC
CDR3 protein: CASSTGTGGSYEQYF

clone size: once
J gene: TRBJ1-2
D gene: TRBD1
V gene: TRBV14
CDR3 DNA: TGTGCCAGCAGTTCGACAGGGGGAATTCGCTATGGCTACACCTTC
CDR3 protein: CASSSTGGIRYGYTF

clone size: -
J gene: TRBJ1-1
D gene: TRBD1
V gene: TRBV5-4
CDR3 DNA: TGTGCCAGCAGCATCCGGGACAGGCCTGAAGCTTTCTTT
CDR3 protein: CASSIRDRPEAFF

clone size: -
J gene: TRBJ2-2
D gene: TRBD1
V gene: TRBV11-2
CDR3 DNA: TGTGCCAGCAGGACAGGGGTCGGGGAGCTGTTTTTT
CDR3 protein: CASRTGVGELFF

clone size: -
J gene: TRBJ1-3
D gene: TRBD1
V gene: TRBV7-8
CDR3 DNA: TGTGCCAGCAGCCCATCGACAGGGGGTGCCTCTGGAAACACCATATATTTT
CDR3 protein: CASSPSTGGASGNTIYF

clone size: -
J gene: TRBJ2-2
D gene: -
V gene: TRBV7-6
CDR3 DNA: TGTGCCAGCAGCCCACTTCATGCGGGCCTTAACACCGGGGAGCTGTTTTTT
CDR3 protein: CASSPLHAGLNTGELFF

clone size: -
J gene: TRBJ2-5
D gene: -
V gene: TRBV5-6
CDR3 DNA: TGTGCCAGCAGCTTGTTAGGGAGACTGAACCAAGAGACCCAGTACTTC
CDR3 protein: CASSLLGRLNQETQYF

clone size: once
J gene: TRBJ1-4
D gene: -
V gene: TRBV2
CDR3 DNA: TGTGCCAGCAGTGCGGGAAATGAAAAACTGTTTTTT
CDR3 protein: CASSAGNEKLFF

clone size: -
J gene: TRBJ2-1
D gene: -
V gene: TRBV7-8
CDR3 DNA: TGTGCCAGCAGCTTAGATAGATTCGGTGAGCAGTTCTTC
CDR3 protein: CASSLDRFGEQFF

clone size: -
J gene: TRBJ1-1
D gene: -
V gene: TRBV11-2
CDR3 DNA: TGTGCCAGCAGCTTTGCAGGGGCGGTAGGTGAAGCTTTCTTT
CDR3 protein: CASSFAGAVGEAFF

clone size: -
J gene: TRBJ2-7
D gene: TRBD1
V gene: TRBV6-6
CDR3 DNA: TGTGCCACCACGACAGGGCTCAGCTCCTACGAGCAGTACTTC
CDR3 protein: CATTTGLSSYEQYF

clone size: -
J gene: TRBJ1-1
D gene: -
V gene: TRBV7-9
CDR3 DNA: TGTGCCAGCAGCTTAACGGGAGCTCTGAACACTGAAGCTTTCTTT
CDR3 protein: CASSLTGALNTEAFF

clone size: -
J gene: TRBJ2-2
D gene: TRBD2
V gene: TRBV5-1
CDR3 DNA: TGCGCCAGCAGGGCGACGGGGGGGAACACCGGGGAGCTGTTTTTT
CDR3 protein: CASRATGGNTGELFF

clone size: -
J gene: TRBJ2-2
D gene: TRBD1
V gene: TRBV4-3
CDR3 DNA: TGCGCCAGCCAGGGGGACAGGGCTGGCACCGGGGAGCTGTTTTTT
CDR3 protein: CASQGDRAGTGELFF

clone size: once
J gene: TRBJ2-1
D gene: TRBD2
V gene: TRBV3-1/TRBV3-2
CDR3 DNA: TGTGCCAGCAGCCCAAGCGGGGGCGCCTACAATGAGCAGTTCTTC
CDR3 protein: CASSPSGGAYNEQFF

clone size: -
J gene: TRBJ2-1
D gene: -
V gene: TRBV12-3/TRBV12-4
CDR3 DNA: TGTGCCAGCAGTTCCCGGACTTCAGGTGAGCAGTTCTTC
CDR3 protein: CASSSRTSGEQFF

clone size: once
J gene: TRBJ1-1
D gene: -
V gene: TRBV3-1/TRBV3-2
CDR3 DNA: TGTGCCAGCAGCCAAACTGCGAACACTGAAGCTTTCTTT
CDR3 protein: CASSQTANTEAFF

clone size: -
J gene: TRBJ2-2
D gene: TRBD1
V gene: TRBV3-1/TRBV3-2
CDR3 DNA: TGTGCCAGCAGCCTAAGGGGGACAGGGGTAACCGGGGAGCTGTTTTTT
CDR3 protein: CASSLRGTGVTGELFF

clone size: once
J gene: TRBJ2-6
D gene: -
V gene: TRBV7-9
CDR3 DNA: TGTGCCAGCAGCCTCCCGGGGGAACCGGGCCGCTCTGGGGCCAACGTCCTGACTTTC
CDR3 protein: CASSLPGEPGRSGANVLTF

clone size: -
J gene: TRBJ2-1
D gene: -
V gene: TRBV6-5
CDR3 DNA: TGTGCCAGCAGGTCTACGGATGAGCAGTTCTTC
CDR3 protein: CASRSTDEQFF

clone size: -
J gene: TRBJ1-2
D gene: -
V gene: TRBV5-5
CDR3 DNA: TGTGCCAGCAGCTTGGACATATTCAACTATGGCTACACCTTC
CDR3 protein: CASSLDIFNYGYTF

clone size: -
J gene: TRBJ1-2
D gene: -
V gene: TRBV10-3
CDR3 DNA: TGTGCCATCAGTGGCTCGACAGACCATGGCTACACCTTC
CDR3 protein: CAISGSTDHGYTF

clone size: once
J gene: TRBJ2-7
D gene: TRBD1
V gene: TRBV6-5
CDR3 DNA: TGTGCCAGCAGTCGGGACAGGGACCGCGAGCAGTACTTC
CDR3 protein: CASSRDRDREQYF